The clone carrying this T cell receptor beta chain was picked up a small number of times. Antigen specificity is unknown. Every donor was a healthy person donating bone marrow. This specimen belongs to a study of cytomegalovirus exposure and HLA in healthy donors. PCR amplification relied on 60 Vbeta primers (plus 13 Jbeta primers). Measured with immunoSEQ multiplex PCR; TCRdb has only the in-frame clones, and not every one. The repertoire holds around 280,000 clones, with 80% to 90% as singletons. Overall study findings and caveats: Specificity for CMV antigens was confirmed in vitro for a few of the CMV-associated chains. TCR beta sequences reportedly predicted most subjects' HLA-A and HLA-B alleles accurately. Reportedly, cytomegalovirus status was diagnosed with high sensitivity and specificity.

The sample consisted of PBMCs. The source is a woman aged 18-29 years in good health and CMV-seronegative.

CDR3 sequence reads: CASSLSRDYEQYF. The CDR3 nucleotides read TGTGCCAGCAGTTTGTCCAGGGATTACGAGCAGTACTTC. The chain has TRBV28 and TRBJ2-7, with TRBD1 as a possible D gene (5 bases). The CDR3 is made up of 13 amino acids. Germline CDR1 and CDR2: MDHEN and SYDVKM. V was shortened by 3 bases and J by 4 bases, with 10 bases between the two germline ends.